These T cell receptor beta chains were read from a single sample in a study of shared clonotypes between healthy human individuals. Some clones are missing from TCRdb's copy, which holds only in-frame ones; the method was immunoSEQ multiplex PCR. The sample holds about 2,100,000 clones, under 95% seen once. Input material: naive CD8+ T cells from PBMCs. The receptors shown here come from a man between 18 and 29 years old in good health. Some clones in this sample may be carry-over from other donors' samples. The conserved cysteine and the conserved F or W are not part of the CDR3 here. The D gene is left open where the match is weak. The size entry is marked missing in some rows and otherwise reads once, few, many or a size class.

-,-,TRBJ2-1,TRBV11-1,ASSLVGTFGDTLYNEQF
-,-,TRBJ2-5,TRBV13,ASSLVIGGRQETQY
TRBD2,-,TRBJ2-7,TRBV7-6,ASSLTSGLLPFYEQY
TRBD1,-,TRBJ2-7,TRBV10-3,AISESTGADLYEQY
-,-,TRBJ2-5,TRBV30,AWSVGLETQY
-,-,TRBJ1-2,TRBV7-9,ASSLGVLPRGYT
-,once,TRBJ2-7,TRBV6-6,ASSYSTVPFVYEQY
TRBD1,once,TRBJ2-7,TRBV27,ASSPRQGEYEQY
-,-,TRBJ1-5,TRBV6-1,ASSARRGRYNQPQH
-,-,TRBJ2-1,TRBV9,ASSEGGVDNEQF
-,-,TRBJ2-1,TRBV2,ASRQARNEQF
-,-,TRBJ1-1,TRBV5-1,ASSWEGPNTEAF
TRBD2,-,TRBJ2-7,TRBV19,ASKKIAGSVYEQY
-,-,TRBJ2-3,TRBV6-5,ASSYSAERSDTQY
-,-,TRBJ1-2,TRBV10-3,AISVTTLTRGAPNYGYT
-,-,TRBJ1-1,TRBV28,ASSNSPGRLNTEAF
TRBD1,-,TRBJ2-7,TRBV7-8,ASSLSGTGEGY
TRBD1,-,TRBJ1-5,TRBV4-1,ASRQGEDNQPQH
-,-,TRBJ1-1,TRBV4-2,ASSQESVGTEAF
TRBD1,-,TRBJ2-1,TRBV9,ASSVWDRGLDEQF
TRBD1,-,TRBJ2-7,TRBV29-1,SARQGASYEQY
-,-,TRBJ1-1,TRBV29-1,SVVGGFTEAF
-,-,TRBJ2-5,TRBV9,ASSVAGAGETQY
TRBD1,-,TRBJ1-2,TRBV2,ASSDTGGYGYT
TRBD2,once,TRBJ2-7,TRBV7-9,ASSVGSGSLTYEQY
-,-,TRBJ1-2,TRBV13,ASRSTTGRAKEGYT
-,-,TRBJ1-2,TRBV9,ASSLWALANYGYT
-,-,TRBJ2-5,TRBV6-5,ASSVGVEFETQY
-,-,TRBJ2-7,TRBV28,ASSLGPNEQY
-,-,TRBJ2-7,TRBV5-5,ASSFSPLERNTYEQY
-,once,TRBJ2-2,TRBV2,ASSPRVQIVEPGELF
-,-,TRBJ2-7,TRBV6-1,ASSEVGGPYEQY
-,-,TRBJ2-6,TRBV4-1,ASSQDWTTRSGANVLT
TRBD1,once,TRBJ2-7,TRBV27,ASSFVGTGVYEQY
TRBD1,-,TRBJ2-7,TRBV7-9,ASSPPRGREQY
-,-,TRBJ2-7,TRBV6-1,ASSGTGSTYEQY